This T cell receptor (beta chain) was identified during a study of CXCR3-negative and CXCR3-positive naive CD8 T cells. CD45RO-CCR7+CD27+CD95- was the phenotype of naive CD8+ T cells. Study conclusions and caveats: Partially decreased CXCR3 expression was recorded after cryopreservation, and fresh PBMCs were used in most assays. Comparably high diversity marked both naive subsets, whereas memory CD8+ cells had much lower diversity. CXCR3-positive naive cells had TRB CDR3s that were more hydrophobic than CXCR3-negative naive cells had.

As regards this clonotype: Its antigen is still unknown.

UMI-labeled 5' RACE TRB cDNA libraries were prepared from the cells. TCRdb reprocessed the 5' RACE reads and keeps a single row for each CDR3 protein, giving no DNA. The sample table includes 100,000 to 150,000 distinct CDR3 sequences. Germline V CDR1 and CDR2: SGHTA, FQGTGA. There are 15 residues in the CDR3. The origin of this receptor is a human donor in good health. Some clones in this sample may be carry-over from other donors' samples. What was sequenced was naive CXCR3- CD8+ T cells from blood. Subset given: CD45RO-CCR7+CD27+CD95- naive CD8+ T cells lacking CXCR3 (TNR3-). The J gene is TRBJ1-1, the V gene TRBV7-3; TCRdb's D call, TRBD1, is unchecked because there is no DNA. CDR3 loop: CASSSMTGMNTEAFF.